Listed below are T cell receptor beta chains from one sample, sequenced in a study of blood T cell repertoires in COVID-19. Repertoires were generated with immunoSEQ multiplex PCR, while TCRdb's copy carries only in-frame clones and drops some. Among tens of thousands of clones, roughly 88% were seen once, and the ten largest hold nearly 45%. Sequencing was performed on peripheral blood. These receptors all come from a human donor in a cohort sampled during active COVID-19. Each CDR3 is given with its conserved first and last residue. D genes are given only for firm matches. A clone size is listed for some rows: how often the clone was seen (once, few, many), or a class if it is expanded.

clone_size j_call d_call v_call cdr3_length cdr3_nt cdr3_aa
- TRBJ2-1 TRBD2 TRBV6-2/TRBV6-3 15 TGTGCCAGCAGTTACTCGATGGGCGGGGGGTCAGAGCAGTTCTTC CASSYSMGGGSEQFF
- TRBJ2-1 TRBD2 TRBV9 20 TGTGCCAGCAGTCATGAAACCGGGACTAGCGGGGGATCCTCCTACAATGAGCAGTTCTTC CASSHETGTSGGSSYNEQFF
- TRBJ1-2 - TRBV29-1 12 TGCAGCGTTGAAGGGCAGGGGTATGGCTACACCTTC CSVEGQGYGYTF
few TRBJ2-1 TRBD2 TRBV19 19 TGTGCCAGTAGCCTCACCGGGACTAGCGGGATTAGCTCCTACAATGAGCAGTTCTTC CASSLTGTSGISSYNEQFF
- TRBJ1-2 - TRBV19 12 TGTGCCAGTAGCCGCCGCGACTATGGCTACACCTTC CASSRRDYGYTF
- TRBJ2-2 TRBD1 TRBV20-1 15 TGCAGTGCTAGTACGGGACAGGGGGACACCGGGGAGCTGTTTTTT CSASTGQGDTGELFF
- TRBJ2-7 TRBD2 TRBV28 15 TGTGCCAGCAGCTCCCGGGGGGCGGGAGGCTACGAGCAGTACTTC CASSSRGAGGYEQYF
- TRBJ2-1 - TRBV6-2/TRBV6-3 13 TGTGCCAGCAGTTACTCCGTATACAATGAGCAGTTCTTC CASSYSVYNEQFF
- TRBJ2-1 - TRBV9 15 TGTGCCAGCAGCGTAACGGGGGAACTCTACAATGAGCAGTTCTTC CASSVTGELYNEQFF
few TRBJ2-3 TRBD2 TRBV6-1 16 TGTGCCAGCAGTGAAATAACGGGGGGTAGCACAGATACGCAGTATTTT CASSEITGGSTDTQYF
once TRBJ2-5 TRBD2 TRBV25-1 15 TGTGCCAGCAGTGAAGCGCTAGCGGGGGCGGAGACCCAGTACTTC CASSEALAGAETQYF
- TRBJ2-5 TRBD2 TRBV9 15 TGTGCCAGCAGCCGGACTAGCGGGGAGAGTGAGACCCAGTACTTC CASSRTSGESETQYF
- TRBJ2-5 TRBD2 TRBV18 20 TGTGCCAGCTCACAAGCGTTCCTGATAGCGGGGGGCCTCGCTGGGGAGACCCAGTACTTC CASSQAFLIAGGLAGETQYF
few TRBJ2-1 TRBD1 TRBV2 14 TGTGCCAGCAGCGGGACAGGAGGGTACAATGAGCAGTTCTTC CASSGTGGYNEQFF
- TRBJ2-3 TRBD1 TRBV19 14 TGTGCCAGTAGTATCGGACAGGTCGCAGATACGCAGTATTTT CASSIGQVADTQYF
- TRBJ2-5 TRBD1 TRBV18 15 TGTGCCAGCTCACCATCCAGGGGGATGGCAGAGACCCAGTACTTC CASSPSRGMAETQYF
- TRBJ2-3 TRBD1 TRBV5-1 14 TGCGCCAGCAGCTTTGTGACAGGGGGGGATACGCAGTATTTT CASSFVTGGDTQYF
once TRBJ2-5 TRBD1 TRBV19 15 TGTGCCAGTATGGACAGGGGGGCTCTTGGGGAGACCCAGTACTTC CASMDRGALGETQYF
- TRBJ1-2 - TRBV18 14 TGTGCCAGCTCGCCTCAGGGCATACTCTCTGGCTACACCTTC CASSPQGILSGYTF
- TRBJ2-3 - TRBV24-1 16 TGTGCCACCAGTGATTTAGCTGGACAAAGCACAGATACGCAGTATTTT CATSDLAGQSTDTQYF
once TRBJ2-5 - TRBV18 11 TGTGCCAGCTCACCCGAAGAGACCCAGTACTTC CASSPEETQYF
- TRBJ1-2 - TRBV7-9 13 TGTGCCAGCAGCTTCGGACAAGCCTATGGCTACACCTTC CASSFGQAYGYTF
- TRBJ2-7 - TRBV11-2 14 TGTGCCAGCAGCTTAGGGCAGGGAAGTAACGAGCAGTACTTC CASSLGQGSNEQYF
once TRBJ1-1 - TRBV7-3 17 TGTGCCAGCCCATCCAGCGGGCCCTGGATAGAGGACACTGAAGCTTTCTTT CASPSSGPWIEDTEAFF
once TRBJ2-1 TRBD2 TRBV5-1 14 TGCGCCAGCAGCCCTCTAGCGGAGGCCAGGGAGCAGTTCTTC CASSPLAEAREQFF
- TRBJ2-5 - TRBV20-1 11 TGCAGTGCTGGGCCAAAAGAGACCCAGTACTTC CSAGPKETQYF
- TRBJ1-6 TRBD1 TRBV9 17 TGTGCCAGCAGCGTAGAAGGACAGGAAGGATTTGATTCACCCCTCCACTTT CASSVEGQEGFDSPLHF
once TRBJ2-5 - TRBV6-2/TRBV6-3 13 TGTGCCAGCAGTGGAGGCCAGCAAGAGACCCAGTACTTC CASSGGQQETQYF
- TRBJ2-1 - TRBV6-7 18 TGTGCCGGACAAAATGAGAGGATAGAATCCCGAACTTACAATGAGCAGTTCTTC CAGQNERIESRTYNEQFF